This T cell receptor (beta chain) was sequenced for a study of vaccination effects on CD4 cells after COVID-19. Overall study findings and caveats: Clones induced by infection and by vaccine showed marked clonal contraction late after vaccination. Only 1 of 255 vaccine-induced clones from healthy vaccinees cross-reacted with common cold coronaviruses.

The protocol was immunoSEQ multiplex PCR, while the TCRdb copy is restricted to in-frame clones and leaves out a portion. This sample has approximately 70,000 clones, with around three quarters found just once. Points on this clone: The target antigen is unknown.

Expansion of antigen-specific CD4+ T cells with viral peptide pools was carried out by the ViraFEST assay before sequencing. The culture ran for 10 to 11 days, and then CD4+ T cells were isolated. Participants got two doses of BNT162b2 or mRNA-1273 vaccine. Nobody among the vaccine recipients had prior SARS-CoV-2 infection (nucleocapsid antibodies were negative). IL-2 medium was substituted for half the medium on days 3 and 7. The V end lost 6 bases, the J end lost 5 bases, and 17 bases lay between the germline ends. The CDR3 sequence is 15 residues long. Germline CDR1 MNHEY, CDR2 SMNVEV (reference sequence).

This TCR was recovered from a human donor who received a COVID-19 vaccine. The rearrangement uses TRBV27 and TRBJ1-5, with TRBD1 as a possible D gene (5 bases). The specimen comprised CD4+ T cells from PBMCs cultured with HCoV-OC43 spike peptides, sampled after COVID-19 vaccination. The subset is: HCoV-OC43 spike overlapping peptide pool stimulation. The CDR3 is CASRWGSREDQPQHF. CDR3 sequence (DNA): TGTGCCAGCAGGTGGGGGTCGAGGGAGGATCAGCCCCAGCATTTT.